The TCR beta chain under discussion was sequenced for a study of post-analysis software for immune sequencing data (dated by TCRdb to between 2014 and 2016). A note on the overall study: Disease courses on record covered relapsing-remitting, secondary progressive and progressive-relapsing multiple sclerosis, though some patients had no subtype annotation. The patient repertoires were compared against approximately ten previously published healthy control repertoires obtained from donors aged 6 to 25 years. A subset of samples was prepared in parallel using single-end sample barcoding, then pooled and co-amplified after Illumina adapter ligation.

To demonstrate the VDJtools post-analysis software, the study profiled TCR beta repertoires from the peripheral blood of about 13 young patients with multiple sclerosis. Multiple sclerosis patients were children and adolescents aged about 6 to 15 years. The full study reports these points: Normalized Chao1 diversity was significantly lower in multiple sclerosis patients than controls, suggesting substantial peripheral T-cell clonal expansion. Direct clustering with F measure revealed strong co-clustering of samples prepared in the same batch, which led to a batch-effect correction. The control group was slightly older than the multiple sclerosis patient group. Roughly 5 TRBV segments, including TRBV5-6, TRBV5-1 and TRBV20-1, were significantly more frequent in patients than controls.

With regard to this clonotype: Its antigen is not yet known. A read error may be the cause here, since a much bigger clone is one base away. The conserved phenylalanine or tryptophan is not found at the CDR3 terminus, so this likely reflects a read error. The DNA is left out, because the CDR3 cannot be placed on it with certainty; the CDR3 is given as TCRdb lists it.

The method behind the library was PCR. The instrument was an Illumina HiSeq 2500. To reduce PCR and sequencing biases, unique molecular identifiers were incorporated into the TCR beta cDNA libraries. Per 1 to 10 million input T cells, 500,000 or so cDNA molecules were obtained, such that each molecule approximated one T cell. The same protocol used for the earlier healthy control dataset was applied to prepare and sequence the patient libraries. Samples belonging to the same batch were prepared together, multiplexed and sequenced on a shared HiSeq lane. Concerning the study's data processing: Raw barcoded reads were processed with MIGEC, and single-read molecular identifier groups were discarded before consensus assembly and CDR3 extraction. VDJtools was used for post-analysis of the clonotype tables, with diversity normalized by down-sampling every dataset to the smallest sample size. To correct batch-related cross-sample contamination, repertoire overlap clustering matched CDR3 amino acid sequences but not nucleotide sequences. TCRdb reprocessing: public reads trimmed at Q25 with fastp, clones called with MiXCR, in-frame beta chains kept. Every CDR3 protein is listed once, alongside the most common genes and DNA of its rows. Clone size and V and J calls follow TCRdb, not the original study. The sample profile shows hundreds of thousands of distinct CDR3 sequences; roughly 27% of them were found once. Approximately 0.6% of the sample lies in the top ten.

From a lookup of the germline V gene (reference sequence), CDR1 and CDR2 are MNHEY and SMNVEV. From its first to its last residue, the CDR3 has 12 amino acids. The TCR was taken from a girl between 5 and 17 years old with multiple sclerosis. Input material: blood. Rearrangement joined TRBV27 to TRBJ2-1; the D call of TRBD2 is as the table states it, not checked on the DNA. The CDR3: CASSFNLAGLFC.